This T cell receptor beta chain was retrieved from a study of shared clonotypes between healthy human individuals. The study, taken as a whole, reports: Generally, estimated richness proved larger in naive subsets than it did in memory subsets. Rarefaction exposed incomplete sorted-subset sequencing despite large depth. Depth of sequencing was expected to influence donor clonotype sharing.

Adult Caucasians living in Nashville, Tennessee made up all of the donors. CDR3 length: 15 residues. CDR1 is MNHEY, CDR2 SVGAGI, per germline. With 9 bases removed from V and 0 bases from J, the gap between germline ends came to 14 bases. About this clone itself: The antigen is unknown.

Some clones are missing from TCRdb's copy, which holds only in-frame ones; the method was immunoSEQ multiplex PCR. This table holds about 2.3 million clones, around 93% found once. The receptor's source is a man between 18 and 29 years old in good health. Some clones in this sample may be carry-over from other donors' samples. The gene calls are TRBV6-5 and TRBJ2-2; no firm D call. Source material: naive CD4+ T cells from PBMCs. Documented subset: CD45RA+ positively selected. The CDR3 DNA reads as TGTGCCAGTCGCCGTGGTGGCGCGAACACCGGGGAGCTGTTTTTT. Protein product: CASRRGGANTGELFF.